This T cell receptor (beta chain) comes out of a study of T-cell reconstitution after alpha-beta-depleted transplantation in children. The CDR3 length is 16 residues. From germline, CDR1 is LGHDT and CDR2 YNNKEL (reference sequence). The junction had 9 bases not matched to a gene; V was cut back by 4 bases and J by 4 bases. For TCRbeta, the library was prepared with unique molecular identifiers. TCRdb re-called the PCR reads through MiXCR, storing one row per CDR3 protein. The sample holds about 500,000 distinct CDR3 sequences, 32% seen once. This material consisted of PBMCs from the stem cell graft donor, taken from the stem cell graft. The source of this sequence is a human donor who donated a stem cell graft to a child with aplastic anemia. This chain uses TRBV3-1 with TRBJ2-3; 9 bases align to TRBD2. CDR3 loop: CASSPSGAGGPDTQYF. In DNA form, the CDR3 reads TGTGCCAGCAGCCCCTCCGGGGCGGGAGGGCCAGATACGCAGTATTTT.